The T cell receptor (beta chain) described here comes from a study of T cells in localized non-small cell lung cancer. CDR3 length: 13 amino acids. Germline V gene data show CDR1 as LNHDA and CDR2 as SQIVND (reference sequence). Trimming shortened V by 10 bases and J by 5 bases, and 17 bases separated the two germline ends. Profiling relied on immunoSEQ multiplex PCR, and the TCRdb table lists in-frame clones only, not all of them. This sample has around 70,000 clones, with approximately 84% found just once. The clonotype comes from a female donor over 55 with stage I lung adenocarcinoma. The sample was peripheral blood, taken before any cancer treatment. The chain links TRBV19 to TRBJ1-2, with unresolved D. CDR3 DNA: TGTGCCACCTCTCGACGGGAGGGTTATGGCTACACCTTC. This sequence encodes CATSRREGYGYTF.